These T cell receptor beta chains were read from a single sample in a study of blood T cell repertoires in COVID-19. Generated by immunoSEQ multiplex PCR, the TCRdb table keeps only in-frame clones and is missing some. The sample has 180,000 or so clones; about 90% are singletons. Sequenced material: PBMCs or T cells enriched from blood (not recorded which). These receptors originate from a human donor with acute COVID-19. The donor label of this sample is uncertain. Both conserved end residues are part of each CDR3. The order of the fields is V gene, D gene, clone size, J gene, CDR3 DNA, CDR3 protein. D genes are given only for firm matches. Not all rows give a size; the values are once, few, many and, for expanded clones, a class.

v_gene: TRBV7-3
d_gene: .
abundance: .
j_gene: TRBJ2-5
CDR3nt: TGTGCCAGCAGCTTAAATTCACCGGGTAATGGGCAAGAGACCCAGTACTTC
CDR3aa: CASSLNSPGNGQETQYF

v_gene: TRBV21-1
d_gene: .
abundance: .
j_gene: TRBJ2-3
CDR3nt: TGTGCCAGCACCCCGGGACTCCTCCCCGCAGATACGCAGTATTTT
CDR3aa: CASTPGLLPADTQYF

v_gene: TRBV7-2
d_gene: .
abundance: .
j_gene: TRBJ1-2
CDR3nt: TGTGCCAGCAGCTTAGCGGGAGGCAATGATGGCTACACCTTC
CDR3aa: CASSLAGGNDGYTF

v_gene: TRBV7-9
d_gene: TRBD2
abundance: .
j_gene: TRBJ2-1
CDR3nt: TGTGCCGTTCCGCGGGGGGGCCGGTACAATGAGCAGTTCTTC
CDR3aa: CAVPRGGRYNEQFF

v_gene: TRBV7-2
d_gene: .
abundance: .
j_gene: TRBJ1-1
CDR3nt: TGTGCCAGCAGCTTAGCCACGGGGGGGAGCACTGAAGCTTTCTTT
CDR3aa: CASSLATGGSTEAFF

v_gene: TRBV19
d_gene: TRBD2
abundance: .
j_gene: TRBJ2-7
CDR3nt: TGTGCCAGTAGCCCGACTAGCGGGGGGCCTAAACCCTACGAGCAGTACTTC
CDR3aa: CASSPTSGGPKPYEQYF

v_gene: TRBV19
d_gene: TRBD1
abundance: few
j_gene: TRBJ1-2
CDR3nt: TGTGCCATTTCAGGCGGACAGGGAGCCTATGGCTACACCTTC
CDR3aa: CAISGGQGAYGYTF

v_gene: TRBV18
d_gene: TRBD2
abundance: once
j_gene: TRBJ2-7
CDR3nt: TGTGCCAGTACTAGCGGTAGCTCCTACGAGCAGTACTTC
CDR3aa: CASTSGSSYEQYF

v_gene: TRBV18
d_gene: .
abundance: .
j_gene: TRBJ2-3
CDR3nt: TGTGCCAGCTCACCGACCTCTAGCAGTGACACAGATACGCAGTATTTT
CDR3aa: CASSPTSSSDTDTQYF

v_gene: TRBV7-2
d_gene: .
abundance: .
j_gene: TRBJ2-3
CDR3nt: TGTGCCAGCAGCTTAGAGGCGGCAGATACGCAGTATTTT
CDR3aa: CASSLEAADTQYF

v_gene: TRBV7-2
d_gene: TRBD2
abundance: .
j_gene: TRBJ2-7
CDR3nt: TGTGCCAGCAGACTAGCGGGGCGATACGAGCAGTACTTC
CDR3aa: CASRLAGRYEQYF

v_gene: TRBV3-1/TRBV3-2
d_gene: TRBD2
abundance: once
j_gene: TRBJ2-1
CDR3nt: TGTGCCAGCAGCCAAGTAGCGGGGGGTGGTGAGCAGTTCTTC
CDR3aa: CASSQVAGGGEQFF